These T cell receptor beta chains were read from a single sample in a study of T cell clonotyping in hematopoietic cell transplantation. Profiled with immunoSEQ multiplex PCR; TCRdb holds only in-frame clones, not every one. The sample records 60,000 to 75,000 clones, approximately 94% being singletons. Source material: peripheral blood mononuclear cells. These receptors were collected from a man aged 50 to 60 in good health. Some clones in this sample may be carry-over from other donors' samples. Both conserved end residues are part of each CDR3. D genes are given only for firm matches.

V gene,J gene,D gene,CDR3 protein
TRBV15,TRBJ2-7,-,CATSAGYYEQYF
TRBV7-3,TRBJ1-1,-,CASSLRRQAEAFF
TRBV5-4,TRBJ1-4,-,CASSLEGVNWFF
TRBV9,TRBJ2-1,-,CASSVAKGQGTDNEQFF
TRBV27,TRBJ2-7,TRBD1,CASSDLADRGYIGEQYF
TRBV7-2,TRBJ1-6,-,CASSLNSAGNYNSPLHF
TRBV4-2,TRBJ2-5,-,CASTRLQETQYF
TRBV4-1,TRBJ1-1,TRBD1,CASSQAPRTGGLYTEAFF
TRBV9,TRBJ2-3,-,CASSVEITGQGGNQYF
TRBV6-1,TRBJ2-7,-,CASITGTPGSEQYF
TRBV5-4,TRBJ1-3,-,CASSSAGGNTIYF
TRBV11-2,TRBJ2-7,-,CASSPMGSSYEQYF
TRBV2,TRBJ2-7,-,CASSEGARSYEQYF
TRBV4-3,TRBJ1-5,TRBD1,CASSQDRDSYQPQHF
TRBV9,TRBJ1-1,-,CASSVGFLTNEEAFF
TRBV6-1,TRBJ1-1,TRBD1,CASTGGTEAFF
TRBV14,TRBJ2-7,-,CASSQGVGSYEQYF
TRBV28,TRBJ2-3,-,CASSPGAAQYF
TRBV28,TRBJ2-4,TRBD1,CASTPTPGTDQSKNIQYF
TRBV7-2,TRBJ2-7,-,CASSLAAGSVYEQYF
TRBV27,TRBJ2-1,-,CASSLGDGYNEQFF